This is a list of T cell receptor beta chains from one sample in a study of blood T cell repertoires in COVID-19. The repertoire was sequenced with immunoSEQ multiplex PCR; TCRdb's copy has only in-frame clones and lacks some. The table has about 180,000 clones, less than 90% seen once. The sequenced material came from PBMCs or T cells enriched from blood (not recorded which). These receptors came from a human donor with acute COVID-19. The donor label of this sample is uncertain. Each CDR3 is given with its conserved first and last residue. The order of the fields is D gene, V gene, CDR3 length, clone size, J gene, CDR3 protein, CDR3 DNA. D genes are given only for firm matches. Size is omitted from some rows. Given values are once, few, many or a class for expanded clones.

d_gene: NA; v_gene: TRBV5-5; len: 13; abundance: NA; j_gene: TRBJ1-2; CDR3aa: CASSQPPRYGYTF; CDR3nt: TGTGCCAGCAGCCAACCACCCAGGTATGGCTACACCTTC
d_gene: NA; v_gene: TRBV5-8; len: 15; abundance: NA; j_gene: TRBJ1-1; CDR3aa: CASSPRAGVNTEAFF; CDR3nt: TGTGCCAGCAGCCCTCGGGCAGGGGTGAACACTGAAGCTTTCTTT
d_gene: TRBD1; v_gene: TRBV7-9; len: 16; abundance: NA; j_gene: TRBJ2-7; CDR3aa: CASSLPGKGQGSEQYF; CDR3nt: TGTGCCAGCAGCTTACCAGGGAAGGGACAGGGATCCGAGCAGTACTTC
d_gene: NA; v_gene: TRBV2; len: 17; abundance: NA; j_gene: TRBJ2-1; CDR3aa: CASSDPSGGSSYNEQFF; CDR3nt: TGTGCCAGCAGTGACCCCTCTGGAGGGAGCTCCTACAATGAGCAGTTCTTC
d_gene: NA; v_gene: TRBV27; len: 12; abundance: NA; j_gene: TRBJ2-7; CDR3aa: CATSRVLGEQYF; CDR3nt: TGTGCCACCAGCAGGGTACTTGGCGAGCAGTACTTC
d_gene: TRBD1; v_gene: TRBV2; len: 14; abundance: NA; j_gene: TRBJ1-1; CDR3aa: CASSDGTGGGEAFF; CDR3nt: TGTGCCAGCAGTGACGGGACAGGTGGCGGTGAAGCTTTCTTT
d_gene: NA; v_gene: TRBV9; len: 14; abundance: NA; j_gene: TRBJ2-7; CDR3aa: CASSPTPGTYEQYF; CDR3nt: TGTGCCAGCAGCCCCACTCCGGGGACCTACGAGCAGTACTTC
d_gene: TRBD1; v_gene: TRBV7-8; len: 14; abundance: once; j_gene: TRBJ2-7; CDR3aa: CASSLAGQGYEQYF; CDR3nt: TGTGCCAGCAGCTTAGCGGGACAGGGCTACGAGCAGTACTTC
d_gene: TRBD1; v_gene: TRBV6-5; len: 14; abundance: NA; j_gene: TRBJ1-1; CDR3aa: CASSHGQGNTEAFF; CDR3nt: TGTGCCAGCAGTCATGGACAGGGGAACACTGAAGCTTTCTTT
d_gene: TRBD2; v_gene: TRBV11-1; len: 15; abundance: NA; j_gene: TRBJ2-5; CDR3aa: CASSPGRGDQETQYF; CDR3nt: TGTGCCAGCAGCCCTGGGCGGGGGGACCAAGAGACCCAGTACTTC
d_gene: NA; v_gene: TRBV20-1; len: 11; abundance: NA; j_gene: TRBJ1-1; CDR3aa: CSATGNTEAFF; CDR3nt: TGCAGTGCTACGGGGAACACTGAAGCTTTCTTT
d_gene: NA; v_gene: TRBV30; len: 13; abundance: NA; j_gene: TRBJ1-5; CDR3aa: CAWSQGSNQPQHF; CDR3nt: TGTGCCTGGAGTCAGGGAAGCAATCAGCCCCAGCATTTT
d_gene: NA; v_gene: TRBV5-1; len: 14; abundance: NA; j_gene: TRBJ2-5; CDR3aa: CASSLEPGRETQYF; CDR3nt: TGCGCCAGCAGCTTGGAACCCGGGAGAGAGACCCAGTACTTC
d_gene: TRBD1; v_gene: TRBV11-2; len: 18; abundance: medium-sized; j_gene: TRBJ2-6; CDR3aa: CASSLGQGALAGANVLTF; CDR3nt: TGTGCCAGCAGCCTAGGACAGGGGGCCCTGGCTGGGGCCAACGTCCTGACTTTC
d_gene: NA; v_gene: TRBV24-1; len: 15; abundance: NA; j_gene: TRBJ2-7; CDR3aa: CATQPTGTPSYEQYF; CDR3nt: TGTGCCACCCAACCTACCGGGACACCATCCTACGAGCAGTACTTC
d_gene: NA; v_gene: TRBV7-8; len: 17; abundance: NA; j_gene: TRBJ1-6; CDR3aa: CASSLVFRTAYNSPLHF; CDR3nt: TGTGCCAGCAGCTTAGTGTTCCGGACAGCTTATAATTCACCCCTCCACTTT
d_gene: NA; v_gene: TRBV5-8; len: 17; abundance: NA; j_gene: TRBJ2-5; CDR3aa: CASSLAFLQGPQETQYF; CDR3nt: TGTGCCAGCAGCTTGGCATTTCTACAGGGACCTCAAGAGACCCAGTACTTC
d_gene: NA; v_gene: TRBV15; len: 13; abundance: NA; j_gene: TRBJ2-1; CDR3aa: CATSHYATNEQFF; CDR3nt: TGTGCCACCAGCCACTATGCGACGAATGAGCAGTTCTTC
d_gene: NA; v_gene: TRBV11-1; len: 13; abundance: NA; j_gene: TRBJ2-5; CDR3aa: CASSLVSGMAQYF; CDR3nt: TGTGCCAGCAGCTTAGTATCCGGGATGGCCCAGTACTTC
d_gene: TRBD1; v_gene: TRBV10-3; len: 15; abundance: NA; j_gene: TRBJ1-5; CDR3aa: CAISARQGNNQPQHF; CDR3nt: TGTGCCATCAGTGCGCGACAGGGGAACAATCAGCCCCAGCATTTT
d_gene: TRBD1; v_gene: TRBV12-5; len: 14; abundance: once; j_gene: TRBJ1-5; CDR3aa: CASEGGQGNQPQHF; CDR3nt: TGTGCTAGCGAAGGGGGACAGGGGAATCAGCCCCAGCATTTT
d_gene: NA; v_gene: TRBV5-1; len: 18; abundance: NA; j_gene: TRBJ1-6; CDR3aa: CASSLGAYTGQVNSPLHF; CDR3nt: TGCGCCAGCAGCTTGGGGGCTTATACAGGGCAAGTTAATTCACCCCTCCACTTT
d_gene: NA; v_gene: TRBV7-8; len: 16; abundance: NA; j_gene: TRBJ2-1; CDR3aa: CASSDQTGQDSAGQFF; CDR3nt: TGTGCCAGCAGCGATCAGACAGGCCAAGATTCCGCAGGGCAGTTCTTC
d_gene: NA; v_gene: TRBV2; len: 17; abundance: NA; j_gene: TRBJ1-1; CDR3aa: CASSAETGEVGNTEAFF; CDR3nt: TGTGCCAGCAGTGCAGAGACAGGTGAAGTGGGGAACACTGAAGCTTTCTTT
d_gene: TRBD2; v_gene: TRBV6-1; len: 17; abundance: once; j_gene: TRBJ2-1; CDR3aa: CASSERLAGSLYNEQFF; CDR3nt: TGTGCCAGCAGTGAACGACTAGCGGGGAGCTTATACAATGAGCAGTTCTTC
d_gene: NA; v_gene: TRBV3-1/TRBV3-2; len: 13; abundance: NA; j_gene: TRBJ2-7; CDR3aa: CASSQETAYEQYF; CDR3nt: TGTGCCAGCAGCCAAGAGACAGCCTACGAGCAGTACTTC
d_gene: TRBD1; v_gene: TRBV5-1; len: 16; abundance: NA; j_gene: TRBJ2-3; CDR3aa: CASSLGQGRGTDTQYF; CDR3nt: TGCGCCAGCAGCCTAGGACAGGGGAGGGGCACAGATACGCAGTATTTT
d_gene: TRBD1; v_gene: TRBV27; len: 14; abundance: NA; j_gene: TRBJ2-7; CDR3aa: CASSRQTGHYEQYF; CDR3nt: TGTGCCAGCAGCCGGCAGACAGGGCACTACGAGCAGTACTTC
d_gene: TRBD1; v_gene: TRBV7-6; len: 15; abundance: few; j_gene: TRBJ2-7; CDR3aa: CASSRGQAISYEQYF; CDR3nt: TGTGCCAGCAGTCGGGGACAGGCCATCTCCTACGAGCAGTACTTC
d_gene: TRBD1; v_gene: TRBV18; len: 14; abundance: NA; j_gene: TRBJ1-5; CDR3aa: CASSLQGAGQPQHF; CDR3nt: TGTGCCAGCTCACTCCAGGGGGCGGGACAGCCCCAGCATTTT
d_gene: TRBD2; v_gene: TRBV12-5; len: 16; abundance: NA; j_gene: TRBJ2-3; CDR3aa: CASGLGLAGVTDTQYF; CDR3nt: TGTGCTAGTGGTCTGGGACTAGCGGGGGTCACAGATACGCAGTATTTT
d_gene: TRBD2; v_gene: TRBV4-1; len: 15; abundance: NA; j_gene: TRBJ2-5; CDR3aa: CASSRAGSPQETQYF; CDR3nt: TGCGCCAGCAGCCGAGCGGGGTCCCCCCAAGAGACCCAGTACTTC
d_gene: NA; v_gene: TRBV7-9; len: 14; abundance: NA; j_gene: TRBJ2-7; CDR3aa: CASSWADRDSEQYF; CDR3nt: TGTGCCAGCAGCTGGGCCGACAGGGACTCCGAGCAGTACTTC
d_gene: NA; v_gene: TRBV29-1; len: 11; abundance: NA; j_gene: TRBJ1-2; CDR3aa: CSVVSNRGYTF; CDR3nt: TGCAGCGTTGTCTCTAATCGGGGCTACACCTTC
d_gene: NA; v_gene: TRBV6-6; len: 16; abundance: NA; j_gene: TRBJ1-1; CDR3aa: CASSTLYETGNTEAFF; CDR3nt: TGTGCCAGCAGTACCCTATATGAGACAGGCAACACTGAAGCTTTCTTT
d_gene: NA; v_gene: TRBV4-1; len: 16; abundance: NA; j_gene: TRBJ2-1; CDR3aa: CASSQVQGGTYNEQFF; CDR3nt: TGCGCCAGCAGCCAGGTACAGGGAGGGACCTACAATGAGCAGTTCTTC
d_gene: NA; v_gene: TRBV7-7; len: 15; abundance: NA; j_gene: TRBJ2-1; CDR3aa: CASSPSGWSYNEQFF; CDR3nt: TGTGCCAGCAGCCCGAGCGGGTGGTCCTACAATGAGCAGTTCTTC
d_gene: NA; v_gene: TRBV30; len: 15; abundance: NA; j_gene: TRBJ1-1; CDR3aa: CAWSNGLRRNTEAFF; CDR3nt: TGTGCCTGGAGTAACGGGTTACGGAGGAACACTGAAGCTTTCTTT
d_gene: NA; v_gene: TRBV4-1; len: 14; abundance: NA; j_gene: TRBJ2-7; CDR3aa: CASSLLLSSYEQYF; CDR3nt: TGCGCCAGCAGCCTGCTGCTGAGCTCCTACGAGCAGTACTTC
d_gene: NA; v_gene: TRBV11-2; len: 11; abundance: NA; j_gene: TRBJ2-7; CDR3aa: CASSRSYEQYF; CDR3nt: TGTGCCAGCAGCCGCTCCTACGAGCAGTACTTC
d_gene: NA; v_gene: TRBV24-1; len: 12; abundance: NA; j_gene: TRBJ1-5; CDR3aa: CATSDQGQPQHF; CDR3nt: TGTGCCACCAGTGATCAGGGACAACCCCAGCATTTT
d_gene: NA; v_gene: TRBV14; len: 14; abundance: NA; j_gene: TRBJ1-2; CDR3aa: CASSQGRGSYGYTF; CDR3nt: TGTGCCAGCAGCCAAGGCAGGGGTTCTTATGGCTACACCTTC
d_gene: TRBD2; v_gene: TRBV14; len: 18; abundance: NA; j_gene: TRBJ2-1; CDR3aa: CASSRSTLAGGRYNEQFF; CDR3nt: TGTGCCAGCAGCCGGTCCACCCTCGCGGGGGGTAGATACAATGAGCAGTTCTTC
d_gene: NA; v_gene: TRBV7-9; len: 12; abundance: NA; j_gene: TRBJ2-5; CDR3aa: CASSPYQETQYF; CDR3nt: TGTGCCAGCAGCCCATACCAAGAGACCCAGTACTTC
d_gene: NA; v_gene: TRBV12-3/TRBV12-4; len: 13; abundance: NA; j_gene: TRBJ1-5; CDR3aa: CASSLSFNQPQHF; CDR3nt: TGTGCCAGCAGTTTAAGCTTTAATCAGCCCCAGCATTTT
d_gene: TRBD2; v_gene: TRBV4-2; len: 19; abundance: NA; j_gene: TRBJ2-1; CDR3aa: CASSQEIAGGSPSYNEQFF; CDR3nt: TGTGCCAGCAGCCAAGAAATAGCGGGGGGCTCACCTTCCTACAATGAGCAGTTCTTC
d_gene: TRBD1; v_gene: TRBV11-1; len: 15; abundance: NA; j_gene: TRBJ2-3; CDR3aa: CASSLGQGKVDTQYF; CDR3nt: TGTGCCAGCAGCTTAGGACAGGGAAAAGTGGATACGCAGTATTTT
d_gene: TRBD1; v_gene: TRBV5-4; len: 14; abundance: NA; j_gene: TRBJ2-7; CDR3aa: CASSLSTGDNEQYF; CDR3nt: TGTGCCAGCAGCTTATCGACAGGGGATAACGAGCAGTACTTC
d_gene: NA; v_gene: TRBV6-2/TRBV6-3; len: 14; abundance: NA; j_gene: TRBJ2-3; CDR3aa: CASSYGGLTDTQYF; CDR3nt: TGTGCCAGCAGTTATGGGGGACTCACAGATACGCAGTATTTT
d_gene: TRBD2; v_gene: TRBV11-2; len: 16; abundance: NA; j_gene: TRBJ2-4; CDR3aa: CASSLGRGRRGDIQYF; CDR3nt: TGTGCCAGCAGCTTAGGGCGGGGCCGGCGGGGGGACATTCAGTACTTC
d_gene: NA; v_gene: TRBV5-6; len: 13; abundance: NA; j_gene: TRBJ2-7; CDR3aa: CASSVLGAYEQYF; CDR3nt: TGTGCCAGCAGCGTCCTGGGGGCTTACGAGCAGTACTTC
d_gene: TRBD2; v_gene: TRBV29-1; len: 14; abundance: NA; j_gene: TRBJ2-1; CDR3aa: CSVDSGGAYNEQFF; CDR3nt: TGCAGCGTAGATAGCGGGGGGGCCTACAATGAGCAGTTCTTC